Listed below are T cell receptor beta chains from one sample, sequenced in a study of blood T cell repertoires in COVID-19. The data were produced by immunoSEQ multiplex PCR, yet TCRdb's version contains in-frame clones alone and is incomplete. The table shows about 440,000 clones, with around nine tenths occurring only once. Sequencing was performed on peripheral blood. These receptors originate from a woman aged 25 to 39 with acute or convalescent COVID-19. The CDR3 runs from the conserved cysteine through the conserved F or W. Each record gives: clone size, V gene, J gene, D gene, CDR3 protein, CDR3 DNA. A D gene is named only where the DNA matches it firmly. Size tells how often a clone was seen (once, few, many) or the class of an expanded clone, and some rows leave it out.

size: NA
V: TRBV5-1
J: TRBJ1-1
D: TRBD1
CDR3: CASSRQGARMNTEAFF
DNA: TGCGCCAGCAGCCGACAGGGGGCCCGCATGAACACTGAAGCTTTCTTT

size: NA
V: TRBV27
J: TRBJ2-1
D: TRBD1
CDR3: CASSLYSGQGRWASYNEQFF
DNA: TGTGCCAGCAGTTTATATTCGGGACAGGGGCGCTGGGCCTCCTACAATGAGCAGTTCTTC

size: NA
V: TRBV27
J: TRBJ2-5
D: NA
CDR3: CASSPHPQGSGETQYF
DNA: TGTGCCAGCAGTCCGCACCCACAGGGTTCCGGAGAGACCCAGTACTTC

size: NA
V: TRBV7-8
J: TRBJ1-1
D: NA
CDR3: CASSSGRDTRIGAFF
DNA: TGTGCCAGCAGCTCCGGGAGGGACACGCGAATTGGCGCTTTCTTT

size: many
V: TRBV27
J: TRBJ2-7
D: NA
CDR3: CASSFHGTYEQYF
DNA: TGTGCCAGCAGTTTCCACGGGACCTACGAGCAGTACTTC

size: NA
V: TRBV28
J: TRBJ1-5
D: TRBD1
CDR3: CASSLDRGPTWPQHF
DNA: TGTGCCAGCAGTTTAGACAGGGGCCCCACGTGGCCCCAGCATTTT

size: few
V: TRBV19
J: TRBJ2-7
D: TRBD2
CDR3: CASSMTGTSGYEQYF
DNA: TGTGCCAGTAGTATGACCGGGACTAGCGGCTACGAGCAGTACTTC

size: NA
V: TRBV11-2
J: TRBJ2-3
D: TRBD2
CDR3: CASVLTSGYTDTQYF
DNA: TGTGCCAGCGTCCTGACTAGCGGGTACACAGATACGCAGTATTTT

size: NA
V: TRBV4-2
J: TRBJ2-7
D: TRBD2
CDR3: CASSQERGGPYEQYF
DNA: TGTGCCAGCAGCCAAGAGCGCGGGGGGCCCTACGAGCAGTACTTC

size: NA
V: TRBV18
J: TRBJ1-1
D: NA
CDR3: CASSPLGGTLNTEAFF
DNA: TGTGCCAGCTCACCACTCGGGGGGACACTTAACACTGAAGCTTTCTTT

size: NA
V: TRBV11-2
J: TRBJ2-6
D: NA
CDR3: CASSLGHSSGANVLTF
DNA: TGTGCCAGCAGCTTAGGACATTCCTCTGGGGCCAACGTCCTGACTTTC

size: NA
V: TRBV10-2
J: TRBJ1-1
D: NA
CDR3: CASSEGRGVNTEAFF
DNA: TGCGCCAGCAGTGAGGGGAGAGGCGTTAACACTGAAGCTTTCTTT

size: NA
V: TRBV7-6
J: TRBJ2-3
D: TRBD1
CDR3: CASSLGQAIPLTDTQYF
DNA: TGTGCCAGCAGCCTCGGACAGGCTATCCCCTTAACAGATACGCAGTATTTT

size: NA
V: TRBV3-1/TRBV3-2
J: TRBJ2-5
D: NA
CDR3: CASSQVSQETQYF
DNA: TGTGCCAGCAGCCAAGTTAGTCAAGAGACCCAGTACTTC

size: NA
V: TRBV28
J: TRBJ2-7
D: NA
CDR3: CASCQRVYEQYF
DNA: TGTGCCAGTTGCCAGCGGGTATACGAGCAGTACTTC

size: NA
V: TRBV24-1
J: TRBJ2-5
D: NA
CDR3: CATSDRGSRSWETQYF
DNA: TGTGCCACCAGTGATAGGGGCAGCCGAAGTTGGGAGACCCAGTACTTC

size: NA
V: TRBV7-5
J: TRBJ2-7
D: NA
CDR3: CARSASDRGSYEQYF
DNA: TGTGCCAGAAGCGCGTCGGACAGGGGTTCGTACGAGCAGTACTTC

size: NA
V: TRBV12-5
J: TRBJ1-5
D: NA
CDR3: CASGLGGGANQPQHF
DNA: TGTGCTAGTGGTTTGGGAGGGGGGGCGAATCAGCCCCAGCATTTT

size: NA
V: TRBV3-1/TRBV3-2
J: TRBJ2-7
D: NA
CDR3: CASSQGLEGEQYF
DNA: TGTGCCAGCAGCCAAGGCCTAGAGGGCGAGCAGTACTTC

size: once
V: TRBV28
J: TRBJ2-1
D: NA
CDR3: CASSARGQEQFF
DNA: TGTGCCAGCAGTGCCCGGGGTCAGGAGCAGTTCTTC

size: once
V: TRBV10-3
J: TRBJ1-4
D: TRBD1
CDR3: CAIRGTGGEKLFF
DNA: TGTGCCATCCGTGGGACAGGGGGTGAAAAACTGTTTTTT

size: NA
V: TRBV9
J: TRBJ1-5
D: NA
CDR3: CASSVDGAHNQPQHF
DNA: TGTGCCAGCAGCGTAGATGGAGCACACAATCAGCCCCAGCATTTT

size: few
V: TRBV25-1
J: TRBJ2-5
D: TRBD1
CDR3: CASRALPGQGSGETQYF
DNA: TGTGCCAGCCGTGCCCTCCCGGGACAGGGGTCGGGGGAGACCCAGTACTTC

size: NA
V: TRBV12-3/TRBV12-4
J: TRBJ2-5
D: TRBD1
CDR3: CASKTGGQETQYF
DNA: TGTGCCAGCAAAACAGGGGGCCAAGAGACCCAGTACTTC

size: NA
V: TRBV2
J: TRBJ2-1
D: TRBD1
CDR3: CASARDSAYNEQFF
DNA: TGTGCCAGCGCCCGGGACAGTGCTTACAATGAGCAGTTCTTC

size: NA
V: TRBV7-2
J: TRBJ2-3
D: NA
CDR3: CASSPRAGFADTQYF
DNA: TGTGCCAGCAGCCCCAGGGCGGGGTTTGCAGATACGCAGTATTTT

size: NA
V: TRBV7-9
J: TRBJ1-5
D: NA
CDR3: CASPLRQGGNQPQHF
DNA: TGTGCCAGCCCCCTGCGGCAGGGTGGGAATCAGCCCCAGCATTTT

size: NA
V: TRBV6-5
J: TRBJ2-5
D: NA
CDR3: CASLTTSTLYF
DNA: TGTGCCAGCCTAACTACGTCCACCCTATACTTC

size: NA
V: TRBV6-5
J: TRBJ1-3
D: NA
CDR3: CASTLGPFGNTIYF
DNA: TGTGCCAGCACCCTGGGCCCTTTTGGAAACACCATATATTTT

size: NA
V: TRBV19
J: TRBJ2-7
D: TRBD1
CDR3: CASSRHTGTGGYEQYF
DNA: TGTGCCAGTAGCAGACACACCGGGACAGGGGGCTACGAGCAGTACTTC

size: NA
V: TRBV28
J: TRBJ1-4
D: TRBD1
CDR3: CASSQTGRNEKLFF
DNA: TGTGCCAGCAGCCAGACAGGGCGAAATGAAAAACTGTTTTTT

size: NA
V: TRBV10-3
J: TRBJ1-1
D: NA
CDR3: CAISESGGPIEAFF
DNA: TGTGCCATCAGTGAGTCGGGAGGACCGATTGAAGCTTTCTTT

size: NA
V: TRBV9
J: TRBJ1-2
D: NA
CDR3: CASSGPGRGGLGYTF
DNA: TGTGCCAGCAGCGGGCCGGGCAGGGGAGGGTTAGGCTACACCTTC

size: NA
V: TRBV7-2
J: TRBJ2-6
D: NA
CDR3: CASSPSGSSGANVLTF
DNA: TGTGCCAGCAGCCCTAGTGGTAGCTCTGGGGCCAACGTCCTGACTTTC

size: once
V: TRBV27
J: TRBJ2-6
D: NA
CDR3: CASSPGISGANVLTF
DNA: TGTGCCAGCAGTCCGGGGATTTCTGGGGCCAACGTCCTGACTTTC

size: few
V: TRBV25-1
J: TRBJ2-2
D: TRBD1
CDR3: CASSEDRLTTGELFF
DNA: TGTGCCAGCAGTGAGGACAGGTTAACCACCGGGGAGCTGTTTTTT

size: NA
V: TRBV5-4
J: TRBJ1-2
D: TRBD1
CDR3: CASSLAQGFRYGYTF
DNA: TGTGCCAGCAGCTTGGCACAGGGGTTTCGCTATGGCTACACCTTC

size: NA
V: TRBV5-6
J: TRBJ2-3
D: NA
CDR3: CASSLAGDTQYF
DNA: TGTGCCAGCAGCTTGGCCGGGGATACGCAGTATTTT

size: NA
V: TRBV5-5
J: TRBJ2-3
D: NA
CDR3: CASSEIAPSTDTQYF
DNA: TGTGCCAGCAGCGAGATAGCGCCTAGCACAGATACGCAGTATTTT

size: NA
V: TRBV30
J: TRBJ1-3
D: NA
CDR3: CAWSGTVSGNTIYF
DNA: TGTGCCTGGTCCGGTACGGTTAGTGGAAACACCATATATTTT

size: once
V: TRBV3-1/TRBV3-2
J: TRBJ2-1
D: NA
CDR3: CASSPFTSNEQFF
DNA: TGTGCCAGCAGCCCATTTACTAGCAATGAGCAGTTCTTC

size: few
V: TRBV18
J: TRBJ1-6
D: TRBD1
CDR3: CASSGQGPKNNSPLHF
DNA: TGTGCCAGCTCCGGACAGGGTCCGAAGAATAATTCACCCCTCCACTTT

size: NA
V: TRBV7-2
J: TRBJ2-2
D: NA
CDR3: CASKGGANTGELFF
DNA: TGTGCCAGCAAGGGGGGGGCCAACACCGGGGAGCTGTTTTTT

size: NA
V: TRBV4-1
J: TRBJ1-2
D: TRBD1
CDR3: CASSQRQGSYGYTF
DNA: TGCGCCAGCAGCCAGAGACAGGGGTCTTATGGCTACACCTTC

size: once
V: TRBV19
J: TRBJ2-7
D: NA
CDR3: CASSIQGAPYEQYF
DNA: TGTGCCAGTAGTATACAGGGTGCCCCCTACGAGCAGTACTTC

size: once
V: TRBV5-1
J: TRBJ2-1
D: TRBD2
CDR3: CASRETSGGWNEQFF
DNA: TGCGCCAGCAGGGAGACTAGCGGGGGTTGGAATGAGCAGTTCTTC

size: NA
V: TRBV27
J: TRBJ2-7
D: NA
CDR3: CASSPRGGKSYEQYF
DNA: TGTGCCAGCAGTCCCAGGGGAGGGAAGAGCTACGAGCAGTACTTC

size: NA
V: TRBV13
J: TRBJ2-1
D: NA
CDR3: CASSHRRVNEQFF
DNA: TGTGCCAGCAGTCATAGGCGGGTCAATGAGCAGTTCTTC

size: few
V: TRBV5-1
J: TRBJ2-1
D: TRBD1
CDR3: CASSQETGQGRDFYNEQFF
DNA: TGCGCCAGCAGCCAAGAGACGGGACAGGGTAGGGATTTCTACAATGAGCAGTTCTTC

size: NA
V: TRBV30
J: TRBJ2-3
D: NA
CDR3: CAWSVGGGQVDTQYF
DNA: TGTGCCTGGAGTGTTGGGGGGGGGCAGGTAGATACGCAGTATTTT

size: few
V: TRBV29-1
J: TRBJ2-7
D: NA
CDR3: CSVEGGVGNEQYF
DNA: TGCAGCGTTGAAGGGGGGGTCGGAAACGAGCAGTACTTC

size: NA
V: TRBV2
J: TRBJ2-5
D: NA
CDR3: CASSDGSYQETQYF
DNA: TGTGCCAGCAGTGACGGGAGCTACCAAGAGACCCAGTACTTC

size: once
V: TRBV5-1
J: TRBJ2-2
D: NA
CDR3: CASSLQQGRELFF
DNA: TGCGCCAGCAGCTTGCAACAGGGCAGGGAGCTGTTTTTT

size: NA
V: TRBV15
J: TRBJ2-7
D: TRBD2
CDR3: CATSRDPGGASGVNEQYF
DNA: TGTGCCACCAGCAGAGACCCGGGAGGGGCTAGCGGGGTGAACGAGCAGTACTTC

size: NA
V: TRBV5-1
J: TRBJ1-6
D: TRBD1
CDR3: CASSSDRRNNSPLHF
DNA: TGCGCCAGCAGTTCGGACAGGAGAAATAATTCACCCCTCCACTTT

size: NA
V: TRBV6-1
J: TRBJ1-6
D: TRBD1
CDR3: CASSERQGSGSPLHF
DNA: TGTGCCAGCAGTGAGAGACAGGGGAGTGGTTCACCCCTCCACTTT

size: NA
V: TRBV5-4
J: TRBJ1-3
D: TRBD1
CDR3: CASSTDRGGGNTIYF
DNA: TGTGCCAGCAGCACCGACAGGGGTGGGGGAAACACCATATATTTT

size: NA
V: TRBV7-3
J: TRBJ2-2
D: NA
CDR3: CASSPNRAGELFF
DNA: TGTGCCAGCAGCCCAAACAGGGCCGGGGAGCTGTTTTTT

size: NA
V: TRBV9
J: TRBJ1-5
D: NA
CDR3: CASSGPSGQPQHF
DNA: TGTGCCAGCAGCGGTCCCTCGGGGCAGCCCCAGCATTTT